A selection of T cell receptor beta chains follows, all from one sample in a study of T cell responses to AZD1222 COVID-19 vaccine. Profiling relied on immunoSEQ multiplex PCR, and the TCRdb table lists in-frame clones only, not all of them. This sample yields around 99,000 clones, of which nearly 90% are seen a single time; 4.5% to 6% belongs to the top ten. The source material was peripheral blood, sampled 28 days after the second AZD1222 dose. All receptors come from an adult who received the AZD1222 COVID-19 vaccine. CDR3s include the opening cysteine and the closing phenylalanine or tryptophan. Each record gives: V gene, J gene, clone size, D gene, CDR3 DNA, CDR3 protein. A D gene is named only where the DNA matches it firmly. Part of the rows lack a size; the others show once, few, many or a class for expanded clones.

>TRBV27|TRBJ1-2|-|TRBD1
TGTGCCAGCAAACCGGGACAGGGCGCTAACTATGGCTACACCTTC
CASKPGQGANYGYTF
>TRBV6-1|TRBJ1-1|once|-
TGTGCCAGCAGCGTAAGGGGGGAGTCCGCTGAAGCTTTCTTT
CASSVRGESAEAFF
>TRBV7-6|TRBJ2-5|-|TRBD1
TGTGCCAGCAGCCTGGGACAGCTGTACCAAGAGACCCAGTACTTC
CASSLGQLYQETQYF
>TRBV7-2|TRBJ1-1|-|-
TGTGCCAGCAGCTTAGCTATAGCTGAAGCTTTCTTT
CASSLAIAEAFF
>TRBV12-1|TRBJ1-1|-|-
TGTGCCAGCAGCACTGGGACGGGAAACACTGAAGCTTTCTTT
CASSTGTGNTEAFF
>TRBV4-1|TRBJ1-2|-|-
TGCGCCAGCAGCCAAGATAGAGCGAACTATGGCTACACCTTC
CASSQDRANYGYTF
>TRBV27|TRBJ2-1|-|TRBD2
TGTGCCAGCAGTTTAGCCGGGGGGTGGTACAATGAGCAGTTCTTC
CASSLAGGWYNEQFF
>TRBV11-3|TRBJ2-1|-|-
TGTGCCAGCAGCCAAAGCCAGGCGGGGTACAATGAGCAGTTCTTC
CASSQSQAGYNEQFF
>TRBV19|TRBJ2-1|few|TRBD1
TGTGCCACCTCGGGACAGGGGGTCAATGAGCAGTTCTTC
CATSGQGVNEQFF
>TRBV7-9|TRBJ1-1|-|-
TGTGCCAGCAGCTTATCCCCCGACACTGAAGCTTTCTTT
CASSLSPDTEAFF
>TRBV7-2|TRBJ1-5|-|-
TGTGCCAGCAGCACGGGACTCGATAGCAATCAGCCCCAGCATTTT
CASSTGLDSNQPQHF
>TRBV2|TRBJ1-5|-|TRBD1
TGTGCCAGTCTCGGGACAGAGGGCCACAATCAGCCCCAGCATTTT
CASLGTEGHNQPQHF
>TRBV28|TRBJ1-1|-|TRBD1
TGTGCCAGCAGGGTCAGGGGGCGCGACACTGAAGCTTTCTTT
CASRVRGRDTEAFF
>TRBV29-1|TRBJ1-1|-|-
TGCAGCGTTAAAGACCCCACTAACACTGAAGCTTTCTTT
CSVKDPTNTEAFF
>TRBV10-3|TRBJ2-2|-|TRBD2
TGTGCCATCAGTACCCGGGGGGGCGGGGAGCTGTTTTTT
CAISTRGGGELFF
>TRBV9|TRBJ1-2|once|-
TGTGCCAGCAGCGTAGAGGAGGGTTTGGGCTATGGCTACACCTTC
CASSVEEGLGYGYTF
>TRBV11-2|TRBJ1-5|-|TRBD1
TGTGCCAGCAGCCAGGACAGGGGCAATCAGCCCCAGCATTTT
CASSQDRGNQPQHF
>TRBV4-1|TRBJ2-7|-|TRBD1
TGCGCCAGCAGCCAAGACGGGCAGGGGGTAAGCGAGCAGTACTTC
CASSQDGQGVSEQYF
>TRBV10-3|TRBJ2-7|-|-
TGTGCCATCACTGACTCCATCTCCTACGAGCAGTACTTC
CAITDSISYEQYF
>TRBV7-2|TRBJ1-2|-|TRBD1
TGTGCCAGCAGCGACAGGGTTCCTAACTACACCTTC
CASSDRVPNYTF
>TRBV7-9|TRBJ1-6|-|TRBD1
TGTGCCAGCAGCTTAGGGGACAGGCCTAATTCACCCCTCCACTTT
CASSLGDRPNSPLHF
>TRBV19|TRBJ2-2|-|-
TGTGCCAGTAGTATGGACGGACAGACAAGGACGAACACCGGGGAGCTGTTTTTT
CASSMDGQTRTNTGELFF
>TRBV5-1|TRBJ1-1|-|TRBD1
TGCGCCAGCAGCCTGCGAGGGACAGGGAACACTGAAGCTTTCTTT
CASSLRGTGNTEAFF
>TRBV18|TRBJ1-5|-|-
TGTGCCAGCTCACCAACAGATTATAGCAATCAGCCCCAGCATTTT
CASSPTDYSNQPQHF
>TRBV27|TRBJ1-5|-|-
TGTGCCAGCAGTCCCAACAGTTCCGGTCAGCCCCAGCATTTT
CASSPNSSGQPQHF
>TRBV28|TRBJ2-7|-|-
TGTGCCAGCAGCGCTACGGACCTAGGGGCCTACGAGCAGTACTTC
CASSATDLGAYEQYF
>TRBV6-5|TRBJ1-1|few|TRBD1
TGTGCCAGCAGGGGCAAGGGGGCGAACACTGAAGCTTTCTTT
CASRGKGANTEAFF
>TRBV12-3/TRBV12-4|TRBJ1-2|-|-
TGTGCCAGCAGTTTCGTGGGGATCCATGGCTACACCTTC
CASSFVGIHGYTF
>TRBV5-4|TRBJ1-2|-|TRBD1
TGTGCCAGCAGCACCCGACGCGGGGGACAGGAGTCCTATGGCTACACCTTC
CASSTRRGGQESYGYTF
>TRBV7-3|TRBJ2-2|-|-
TGTGCCAGCAGCCCTCACGGGGCCGGGGAGCTGTTTTTT
CASSPHGAGELFF
>TRBV11-3|TRBJ1-1|once|-
TGTGCCAGCAGCTTAGTGGCGAACACTGAAGCTTTCTTT
CASSLVANTEAFF
>TRBV28|TRBJ2-7|-|-
TGTGCCAGCAGTTTATACAGAGTTTATGAGCAGTACTTC
CASSLYRVYEQYF
>TRBV14|TRBJ1-1|-|-
TGTGCCAGCAGCCAAGGAACGGAAGCTTTCTTT
CASSQGTEAFF
>TRBV4-3|TRBJ1-4|-|-
TGCGCCAGCAGCCAAGGACGAACAGGGAGCTTTGGGGAGGGGCTGTTTTTT
CASSQGRTGSFGEGLFF
>TRBV6-8|TRBJ2-1|-|-
TGTGCCAGCAGTTACTCGAGGGGGTCCCTATACAATGAGCAGTTCTTC
CASSYSRGSLYNEQFF
>TRBV4-2|TRBJ1-5|-|-
TGTGCCAGCAGCCAAGATAGGGGTATCAATCAGCCCCAGCATTTT
CASSQDRGINQPQHF
>TRBV7-9|TRBJ2-7|-|-
TGTGCCAGCAGCTTACCCCTTCGGGGCGAGCAGTACTTC
CASSLPLRGEQYF
>TRBV5-4|TRBJ1-1|-|TRBD1
TGTGCCAGCAGCTCGGACAGGGTGAACACTGAAGCTTTCTTT
CASSSDRVNTEAFF